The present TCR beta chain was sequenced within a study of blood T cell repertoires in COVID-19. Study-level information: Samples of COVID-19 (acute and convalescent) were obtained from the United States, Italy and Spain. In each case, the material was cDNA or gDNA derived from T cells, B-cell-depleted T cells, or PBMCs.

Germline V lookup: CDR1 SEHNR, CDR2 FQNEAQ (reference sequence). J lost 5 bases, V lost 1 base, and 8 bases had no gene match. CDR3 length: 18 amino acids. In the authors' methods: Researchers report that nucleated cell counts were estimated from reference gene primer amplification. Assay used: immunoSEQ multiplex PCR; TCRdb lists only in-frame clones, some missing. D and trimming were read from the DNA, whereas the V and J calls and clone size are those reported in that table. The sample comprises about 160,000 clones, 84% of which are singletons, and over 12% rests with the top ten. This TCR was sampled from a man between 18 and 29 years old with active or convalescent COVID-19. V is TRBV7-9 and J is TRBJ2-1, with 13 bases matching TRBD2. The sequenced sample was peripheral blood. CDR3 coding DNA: TGTGCCAGCAGCTTAGGAAGTCAAGGGACTAGCGGGGACAATGAGCAGTTCTTC. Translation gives CASSLGSQGTSGDNEQFF.